The T cell receptor beta chain described here comes from a study of blood T cell repertoires in COVID-19. Study information: COVID-19 samples collected from the United States, Italy and Spain covered acute and convalescent phases.

The CDR3 sequence is 12 residues long. V dropped 11 bases and J dropped 0 bases, with 8 bases sitting between them. CDR1 and CDR2 (germline): LGHDT, YNNKEL (reference sequence). As handled by the study authors: Amplifying reference gene primers gave estimates of nucleated cell counts. Assay used: immunoSEQ multiplex PCR; TCRdb lists only in-frame clones, some missing. Clonal size and the V and J genes are those of that table, whereas D and trimming came from the DNA. The table lists some 240,000 clones, roughly nine tenths of them singletons, with about 4.5% in the top ten. The sequence came from a woman in her thirties or forties who had recovered from COVID-19. The V and J genes are TRBV3-1 (or the pseudogene TRBV3-2) and TRBJ2-1; the D is unclear. The sequenced material came from peripheral blood. This CDR3 reads CAAASSYNEQFF. In DNA form, the CDR3 reads TGTGCCGCCGCTAGCTCCTACAATGAGCAGTTCTTC.